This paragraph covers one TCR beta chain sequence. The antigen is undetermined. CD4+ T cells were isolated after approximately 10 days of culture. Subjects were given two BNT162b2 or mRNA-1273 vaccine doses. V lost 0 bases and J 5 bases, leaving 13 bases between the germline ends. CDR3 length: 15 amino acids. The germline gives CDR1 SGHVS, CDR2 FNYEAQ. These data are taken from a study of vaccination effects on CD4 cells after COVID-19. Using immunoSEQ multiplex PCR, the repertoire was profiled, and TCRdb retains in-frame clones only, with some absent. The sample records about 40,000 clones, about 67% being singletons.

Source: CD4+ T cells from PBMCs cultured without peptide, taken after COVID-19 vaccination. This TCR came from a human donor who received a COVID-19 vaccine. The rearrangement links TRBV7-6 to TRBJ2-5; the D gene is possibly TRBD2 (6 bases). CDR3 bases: TGTGCCAGCAGCTTAGCCCCCCGTGGGGGGGAGACCCAGTACTTC. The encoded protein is CASSLAPRGGETQYF.